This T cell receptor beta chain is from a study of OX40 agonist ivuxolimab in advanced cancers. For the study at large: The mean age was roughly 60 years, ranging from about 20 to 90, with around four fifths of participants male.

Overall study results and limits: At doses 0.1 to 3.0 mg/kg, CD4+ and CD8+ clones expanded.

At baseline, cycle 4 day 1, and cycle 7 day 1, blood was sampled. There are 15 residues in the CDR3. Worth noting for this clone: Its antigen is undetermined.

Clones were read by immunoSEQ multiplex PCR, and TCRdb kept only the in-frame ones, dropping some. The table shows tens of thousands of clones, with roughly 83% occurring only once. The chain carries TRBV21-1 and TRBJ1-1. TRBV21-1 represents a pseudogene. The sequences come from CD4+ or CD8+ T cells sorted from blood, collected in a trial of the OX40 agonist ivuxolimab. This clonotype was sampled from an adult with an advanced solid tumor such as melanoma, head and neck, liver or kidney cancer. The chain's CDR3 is CASSKAFVRNTEAFF. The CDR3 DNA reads TGTGCCAGCAGCAAAGCGTTCGTACGAAACACTGAAGCTTTCTTT.